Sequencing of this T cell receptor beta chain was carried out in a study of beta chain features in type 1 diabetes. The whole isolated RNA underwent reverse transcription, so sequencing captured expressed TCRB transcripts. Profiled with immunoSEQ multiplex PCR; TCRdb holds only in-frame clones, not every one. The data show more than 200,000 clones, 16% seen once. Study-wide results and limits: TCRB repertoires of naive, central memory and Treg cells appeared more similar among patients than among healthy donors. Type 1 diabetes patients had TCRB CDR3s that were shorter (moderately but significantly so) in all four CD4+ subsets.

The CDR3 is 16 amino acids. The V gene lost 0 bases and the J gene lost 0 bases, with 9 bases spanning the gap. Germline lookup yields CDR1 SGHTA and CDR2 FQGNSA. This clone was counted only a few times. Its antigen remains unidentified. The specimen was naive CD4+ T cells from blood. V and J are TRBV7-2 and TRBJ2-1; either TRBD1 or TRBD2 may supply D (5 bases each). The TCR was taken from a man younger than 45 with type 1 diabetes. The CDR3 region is CASSLAWDLSYNEQFF. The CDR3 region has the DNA TGTGCCAGCAGCTTAGCGTGGGACCTCTCCTACAATGAGCAGTTCTTC.